This T cell receptor beta chain was identified during a study of T-cell memory formation after mild COVID-19. In its sample, this clonotype was seen many times. The antigen remains undetermined. Germline CDR1 and CDR2: MGHRA and YSYEKL. The ends lost 4 bases at V and 1 base at J; junction bases unmatched: 6. This CDR3 region has 16 residues. Broader study findings: Contracting CD8+ clones were enriched in EMRA, CD4+ mainly in CM and EM. While clones contracting from day 15 to 85 were balanced between CD4 and CD8, later expanders leaned CD4+.

cDNA libraries for TCR alpha and TCR beta, carrying sample barcodes and UMIs, came from 5'RACE with constant-segment primers. MiXCR was run by TCRdb on the 5' RACE reads, yielding one entry per CDR3 protein. The sample contains 450,000 to 700,000 distinct CDR3 sequences, about a sixth of which appear only once. The sequence derives from an adult woman who had mild COVID-19 (a few samples of this study predate the infection). Cell type and time point are not known. This chain connects TRBV4-1 to TRBJ1-5; 8 bases align to TRBD1. What was sequenced was PBMCs or a T cell subset sorted from them (not recorded which). DNA for the CDR3: TGCGCCAGCAGCCTAGGACAGGGCCGGAGCAATCAGCCCCAGCATTTT. Translation: CASSLGQGRSNQPQHF.